The 13 T cell receptor beta chains reported below all come from one sample, sequenced in a study of shared clonotypes between healthy human individuals (TCRdb year 2020). The method was the immunoSEQ multiplex PCR assay. In its TCRdb copy, this immuneACCESS table keeps in-frame sequences only and misses some clones. Where compared with another copy, unresolved V genes explain less than half of these, and the others have no known cause. The table for this sample lists a few hundred thousand clones; roughly 97% of them were counted only once. The ten largest account for around 0.057% of the sample. The sequencing input was naive CD4+ T cells sorted from blood. What the cell subset or site label conveys for this sample: CD45RA+ positively selected. The source of these receptors is a woman aged 25 to 39 in good health.

This clone has only one observation. V is TRBV9 and J is TRBJ1-5, with D perhaps TRBD1 (5 bases). Looked up from germline, CDR1 is SGDLS and CDR2 is YYNGEE. This CDR3 comprises 15 residues. The ends were cut back, 2 bases at V and 4 bases at J, with 13 bases in the middle. The DNA of the CDR3 is TGTGCCAGCAGCGTCTCAGGGAGTGGAAATCAGCCCCAGCATTTT. Protein product: CASSVSGSGNQPQHF.

The chain employs TRBV18 and TRBJ1-2; D uncertain. The CDR3 has 13 residues. Germline lookup yields CDR1 KGHSH and CDR2 LQKENI. Trimming took 2 bases from V and 2 from J, leaving 6 bases between them. As DNA, the CDR3 is TGTGCCAGCTCACCATCAGAGAACTATGGCTACACCTTC. Translated, it gives CASSPSENYGYTF. Using reference TRBV18 and TRBJ1-2 for the parts outside the CDR3, the full variable domain is NAGVMQNPRHLVRRRGQEARLRCSPMKGHSHVYWYRQLPEEGLKFMVYLQKENIIDESGMPKERFSAEFPKEGPSILRIQQVVRGDSAAYFCASSPSENYGYTFGSGTRLTVV.

This chain joins TRBV4-1 and TRBJ2-3; D may correspond to TRBD1 or TRBD2 (5 bases each). Germline CDR1 reads MGHRA; CDR2 reads YSYEKL. Trimming removed 0 bases from V and 3 bases from J, with 7 bases in between. The CDR3 runs 14 residues. Here the CDR3 DNA reads TGCGCCAGCAGCCAAGATTGGGGGACAGATACGCAGTATTTT. It encodes CASSQDWGTDTQYF.

V and J are TRBV29-1 and TRBJ1-2, with no clear D. The CDR3 sequence is 16 residues long. Germline CDR1 reads SQVTM; CDR2 reads ANQGSEA. V was pared by 3 bases and J by 2 bases, with 19 bases between. CDR3 DNA: TGCAGCGTTGACCGGGCGTGGGATAATACGAACTATGGCTACACCTTC. Translation gives CSVDRAWDNTNYGYTF.

The CDR3 DNA sequence: TGCGCCAGCAGCCAAGATAGAAGCTCAGACAGGGGTCAAGAGCAGTACTTC. It is translated as CASSQDRSSDRGQEQYF. The chain has TRBV4-1 and TRBJ2-7; TRBD1 aligns across 8 bases. V lost 0 bases to trimming and J lost 7 bases; unmatched junction nucleotides: 14. This CDR3 is built from 17 residues. Germline V gives CDR1 MGHRA, CDR2 YSYEKL.

J is TRBJ2-1 and V is TRBV27, with D possibly being TRBD1 (7 bases). This CDR3 spans 16 amino acids. Germline CDR1 reads MNHEY; CDR2 reads SMNVEV (reference sequence). V lost 6 bases and J 3 bases, leaving 18 bases between the germline ends. CDR3 amino acids: CASRQGNGRDYNEQFF. The CDR3, as DNA: TGTGCCAGCAGACAGGGGAACGGGCGGGACTACAATGAGCAGTTCTTC.

This rearrangement joins TRBV5-1 to TRBJ2-7, with D perhaps matching TRBD2 (5 bases). The CDR3 is 14 residues long. CDR1 and CDR2 (germline): SGHRS, YFSETQ. V lost 3 bases and J 5 bases, leaving 15 bases between the germline ends. The CDR3 nucleotides are TGCGCCAGCAGCTCTGAGGGAGTGTGGCACGAGCAGTACTTC. Protein product: CASSSEGVWHEQYF.

The chain joins TRBV28 to TRBJ1-6; 8 bases agree with TRBD1. The germline gives CDR1 MDHEN, CDR2 SYDVKM. The J segment lost 10 bases and the V segment lost 4 bases, leaving 12 bases of the junction unmatched. This CDR3 spans 16 amino acids. For the CDR3, the DNA is TGTGCCAGCAGTTCCGCAGCGACAGGGGTCGACTCACCCCTCCACTTT. As protein: CASSSAATGVDSPLHF.

The genes are TRBV27 and TRBJ2-3; the match to TRBD1 covers 9 bases. CDR3 length: 14 residues. V trimming: 5 bases; J trimming: 4 bases; junction bases outside the gene matches: 4. Germline values: CDR1 MNHEY, CDR2 SMNVEV (reference sequence). The CDR3 region is CASSDRGGADTQYF. DNA for the CDR3: TGTGCCAGCAGTGACAGGGGGGGCGCAGATACGCAGTATTTT.

The chain combines TRBV2 with TRBJ2-3; 7 bases match TRBD2. The V gene end was trimmed by 4 bases and the J gene end by 4 bases; junction bases not matched to a gene: 8. This CDR3 is built from 15 residues. Germline CDR1 and CDR2: SNHLY and FYNNEI. The CDR3 here is CASSVLLAQSDTQYF. In DNA, the CDR3 is TGTGCCAGCAGTGTACTACTAGCGCAATCAGATACGCAGTATTTT. Full variable domain (rest looked up from reference TRBV2 and TRBJ2-3): EPEVTQTPSHQVTQMGQEVILRCVPISNHLYFYWYRQILGQKVEFLVSFYNNEISEKSEIFDDQFSVERPDGSNFTLKIRSTKLEDSAMYFCASSVLLAQSDTQYFGPGTRLTVL.

The DNA for the CDR3 is TGCGCCAGCAGCCAAGATGGCGGGACCTACGAGCAGTACTTC. Translation: CASSQDGGTYEQYF. The genes are TRBV4-1 and TRBJ2-7, with a weak D call TRBD2 (6 bases). The V gene's germline CDR1 is MGHRA and CDR2 YSYEKL. The CDR3 loop spans 14 amino acids. Between the trimmed V and J ends, which lost 0 bases and 2 bases, there was a span of 8 bases.

The rearrangement joins TRBV14 to TRBJ1-2; 7 bases agree with TRBD1. Germline V gene data show CDR1 as SGHDN and CDR2 as FVKESK. This CDR3 is 16 amino acids long. J gave up 5 bases and V 0 bases, and 9 bases lay outside the gene matches. The CDR3 nucleotides read TGTGCCAGCAGCCAAGATTGGGGGACAGCTATTTATGGCTACACCTTC. This encodes CASSQDWGTAIYGYTF. Filled out from reference TRBV14 and TRBJ1-2, the complete variable domain reads EAGVTQFPSHSVIEKGQTVTLRCDPISGHDNLYWYRRVMGKEIKFLLHFVKESKQDESGMPNNRFLAERTGGTYSTLKVQPAELEDSGVYFCASSQDWGTAIYGYTFGSGTRLTVV.

The chain recombines TRBV6-6 with TRBJ2-5; the match to TRBD2 covers 7 bases. V lost 0 bases to trimming and J lost 5 bases; unmatched junction nucleotides: 9. The CDR3 consists of 16 residues. Germline CDR1 MNHNY, CDR2 SVGAGI (reference sequence). As DNA, the CDR3 is TGTGCCAGCAGTTACTCGTCCCTGACTAGCTGGGAGACCCAGTACTTC. Protein: CASSYSSLTSWETQYF.